Here is one T cell receptor beta chain with its context. Its antigen remains unidentified. Template material for amplifying TCR beta CDR3 regions consisted of RNA transcripts. RT-PCR in the first round (using the HTBI primer set) targeted the TCR CDR3. Using its own MiXCR run on the multiplex PCR reads, TCRdb lists one record per CDR3 protein. The sample shows hundreds of thousands of distinct CDR3 sequences, about 15% of them seen only once. Disease duration under 2 months; hyperthyroidism patients were aged 18 to 65. PBMCs were sourced from approximately 9 ml fresh peripheral blood. The CDR3 spans 17 residues. J lost 7 bases, V lost 5 bases, and 16 bases had no gene match. CDR1 is SQVTM and CDR2 is ANQGSEA in the germline V gene. This sample is part of a study of T cells in Graves' hyperthyroidism and ophthalmopathy. The wider study: The authors collected peripheral blood at initial diagnosis, before any treatment.

General study results and limits: Most clonotypes that expanded in the thyroid above 0.001 also showed up in blood.

The sequence derives from a woman aged 25 to 39 with Graves' hyperthyroidism that later progressed to Graves' ophthalmopathy. The genes are TRBV29-1 and TRBJ2-7, with 14 bases matching TRBD2. Input material: blood. CDR3 protein: CSVPGLAGVPIGKEQYF. The CDR3 bases are TGCAGCGTTCCGGGACTAGCGGGAGTTCCCATCGGAAAAGAGCAGTACTTC.